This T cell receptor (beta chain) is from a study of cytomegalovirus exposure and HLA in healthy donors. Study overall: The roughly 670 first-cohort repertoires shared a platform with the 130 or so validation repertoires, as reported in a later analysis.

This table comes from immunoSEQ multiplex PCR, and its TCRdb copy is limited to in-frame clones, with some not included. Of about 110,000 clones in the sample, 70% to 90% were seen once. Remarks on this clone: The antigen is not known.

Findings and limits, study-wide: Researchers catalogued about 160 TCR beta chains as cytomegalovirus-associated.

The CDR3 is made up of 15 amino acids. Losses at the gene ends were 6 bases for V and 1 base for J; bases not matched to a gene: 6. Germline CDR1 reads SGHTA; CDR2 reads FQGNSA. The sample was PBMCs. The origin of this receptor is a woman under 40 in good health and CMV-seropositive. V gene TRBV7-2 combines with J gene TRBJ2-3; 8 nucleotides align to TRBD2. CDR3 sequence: CASRVREVRTDTQYF. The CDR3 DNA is TGTGCCAGCAGGGTGCGGGAGGTTCGCACAGATACGCAGTATTTT.